Listed below are T cell receptor beta chains from one sample, sequenced in a study of T cell repertoires in cytomegalovirus infection. TCRdb used MiXCR to reprocess the reads, holding one entry per CDR3 protein. The profile shows 200,000 or so distinct CDR3 sequences, about 28% of them singletons. The sequencing input was PBMCs. The receptors derive from a human donor in good health (CMV status not recorded). Some clones in this sample may be carry-over from other donors' samples. Both conserved end residues are part of each CDR3. A D gene is named only where the DNA matches it firmly. Some rows mark clone size as missing; the rest say once, few, many or name a class of expanded clone.

D	V	size	J	DNA	CDR3
NA	TRBV4-1	many	TRBJ2-1	TGCGCCAGCAGCCAAGAATCGGGGGGCGACTACAATGAGCAGTTCTTC	CASSQESGGDYNEQFF
TRBD2	TRBV19	NA	TRBJ2-1	TGTGCCAGTAGTATGGGGTTAGAGCGGGGGCAGTTCTTC	CASSMGLERGQFF
TRBD1	TRBV7-6	few	TRBJ1-6	TGTGCCAGCAGCTGGGGACAGGATGATAATTCACCCCTCCACTTT	CASSWGQDDNSPLHF
NA	TRBV7-2	few	TRBJ1-2	TGTGCCAGCAGCTTATCTACAGGGTGGATGTATGGCTACACCTTC	CASSLSTGWMYGYTF
NA	TRBV7-2	many	TRBJ2-7	TGTGCCAGCAGCTTAGCTTTTGCGGGACCTCAAGGCTCCTACGAGCAGTACTTC	CASSLAFAGPQGSYEQYF
NA	TRBV20-1	NA	TRBJ1-4	TGCAGTGCTAGAGCCTACGGGGCAGGGGAAAAACTGTTTTTT	CSARAYGAGEKLFF
TRBD2	TRBV7-8	few	TRBJ2-1	TGTGCCAGCAGCGGACTAGCCTATGAGCAGTTCTTC	CASSGLAYEQFF
NA	TRBV9	once	TRBJ2-3	TGTGCCAGCAGCGTAGACGTCCCAGAGGATACGCAGTATTTT	CASSVDVPEDTQYF
NA	TRBV5-8	few	TRBJ2-2	TGTGCCAGCAGCTTGGTGGGGACCGGGGAGCTGTTTTTT	CASSLVGTGELFF
NA	TRBV7-9	few	TRBJ2-7	TGTGCCAGCGGGACTGAAAACGAGCAGTACTTC	CASGTENEQYF
NA	TRBV2	NA	TRBJ2-7	TGTGCCTGCAATGCGCTAAGAGGATACGAGCAGTACTTC	CACNALRGYEQYF
NA	TRBV9	NA	TRBJ1-4	TGTGCCAGCAGCGTAGGCCCCACAGGCGCCGGAGGTGAAAAACTGTTTTTT	CASSVGPTGAGGEKLFF
NA	TRBV7-9	few	TRBJ1-6	TGTGCCAGCAGCCCAAACGTGGGAGATTATAATTCACCCCTCCACTTT	CASSPNVGDYNSPLHF
TRBD1	TRBV6-1	many	TRBJ2-5	TGTGCCAGCAGTTCCGGGACAGGGGGCGGTGAGACCCAGTACTTC	CASSSGTGGGETQYF
NA	TRBV6-6	few	TRBJ1-5	TGTGCCAGCAGTTTTGTCGTAGGAGGCCAGCCCCAGCATTTT	CASSFVVGGQPQHF
NA	TRBV7-3	many	TRBJ1-1	TGTGCCAGCAGCTTAGTGGCAGGTCTGGACACTGAAGCTTTCTTT	CASSLVAGLDTEAFF
TRBD1	TRBV7-8	NA	TRBJ2-3	TGTGCCAGCAGCTTTCCGGGACAGGGCCGCACAGATACGCAGTATTTT	CASSFPGQGRTDTQYF
TRBD1	TRBV6-1	many	TRBJ1-4	TGTGCCAGCAGTGAATCCATCAGGGGGAGTAGCTCGAGGGAAAAACTGTTTTTT	CASSESIRGSSSREKLFF
TRBD1	TRBV20-1	many	TRBJ1-1	TGCAGTGCTAGAGATGTAGCCCTACACCTGACAGGGAGCTACACTGAAGCTTTCTTT	CSARDVALHLTGSYTEAFF
NA	TRBV7-2	NA	TRBJ1-1	TGTGCCAGCAGCTCCCGAAAAACAGGGTATGGGCTCACTGAAGCTTTCTTT	CASSSRKTGYGLTEAFF
NA	TRBV7-9	NA	TRBJ2-1	TGTGCCAGCATGAGCGACCAGTACAATGAGCAGTTCTTC	CASMSDQYNEQFF
NA	TRBV20-1	few	TRBJ1-1	TGCAGTGCCCAACCCGGGGAAACTGAAGCTTTCTTT	CSAQPGETEAFF
TRBD2	TRBV11-2	NA	TRBJ2-7	TGTGCCAGCAGCCTGTCGGGGGGCGAGCAGTACTTC	CASSLSGGEQYF
NA	TRBV5-6	NA	TRBJ1-1	TGTGCCAGCAGCCCGGCGGCCGGGGACACCACTGAAGCTTTCTTT	CASSPAAGDTTEAFF
TRBD1	TRBV7-2	many	TRBJ1-4	TGTGCCAGCAGCTCGGGACAGGGTACCAATGGTGAAAAACTGTTTTTT	CASSSGQGTNGEKLFF